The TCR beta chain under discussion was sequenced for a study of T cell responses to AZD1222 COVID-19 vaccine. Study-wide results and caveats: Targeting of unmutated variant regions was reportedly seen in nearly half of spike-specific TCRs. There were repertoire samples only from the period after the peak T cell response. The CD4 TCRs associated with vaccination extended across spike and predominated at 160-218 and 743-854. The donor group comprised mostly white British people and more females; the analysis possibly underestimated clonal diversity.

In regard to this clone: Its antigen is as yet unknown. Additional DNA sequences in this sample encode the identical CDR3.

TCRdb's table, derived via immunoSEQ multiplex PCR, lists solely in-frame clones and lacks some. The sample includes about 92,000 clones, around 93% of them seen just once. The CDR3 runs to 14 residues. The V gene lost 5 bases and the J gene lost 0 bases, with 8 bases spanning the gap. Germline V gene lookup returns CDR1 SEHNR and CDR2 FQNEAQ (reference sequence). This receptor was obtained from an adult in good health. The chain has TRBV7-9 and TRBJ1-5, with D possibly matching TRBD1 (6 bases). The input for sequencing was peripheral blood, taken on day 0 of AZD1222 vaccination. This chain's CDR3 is CASSRTDSNQPQHF. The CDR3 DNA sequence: TGTGCCAGCAGCAGGACAGATAGCAATCAGCCCCAGCATTTT.